The T cell receptor beta chain described here comes from a study of early T cells in non-severe SARS-CoV-2 infection. Whole-study context: Bulk RNA from unsorted whole blood was sequenced; chains were unpaired.

Study observations and caveats: VDJdb-based matching was biased toward anti-spike CD8 responses and missed private and CD4 specificities.

Individual cDNA molecules were tagged with unique molecular identifiers. MiXCR, applied by TCRdb to the 5' RACE reads, yields one record per CDR3 protein. The table has tens of thousands of distinct CDR3 sequences, 9.4% seen once. The sample holds a few counts of this clonotype. Antigen unknown. Germline V gene data show CDR1 as SEHNR and CDR2 as FQNEAQ (reference sequence). The CDR3 totals 20 residues. Trimming took 5 bases from V and 0 from J; bases not matched to a gene: 13. The starting material was whole blood, obtained at baseline. The chain combines TRBV7-9 with TRBJ2-1; TRBD2 agrees at 13 bases. The clonotype comes from an adult who was a healthcare worker with PCR-confirmed SARS-CoV-2 infection or an uninfected control (not recorded which). CDR3 in amino acids: CASSPLRRLAGGRSYNEQFF. CDR3 DNA: TGTGCCAGCAGCCCCCTCAGGCGACTAGCGGGGGGCCGCTCCTACAATGAGCAGTTCTTC.